These 21 T cell receptor beta chains originate from one sample sequenced in a study of CD8 T cells in ankylosing spondylitis. Study conclusions and caveats: Seemingly characteristic of ankylosing spondylitis blood was a TCR beta motif consisting of several highly homologous variants.

TCRdb passed the 5' RACE reads through MiXCR, listing each CDR3 protein once. The table has approximately 400,000 distinct CDR3 sequences, more than 25% seen once. Their antigens are not known. Input material: blood, either unsorted or a sorted T cell fraction (not recorded which). These receptors were collected from a male donor with ankylosing spondylitis.

This clonotype has a handful of counts. The genes are TRBV6-5 and TRBJ2-7; 8 nucleotides line up with TRBD2. This CDR3 is built from 15 residues. CDR1 and CDR2 from the germline V gene are MNHEY and SVGAGI. The V gene end was trimmed by 2 bases and the J gene end by 3 bases; junction bases not matched to a gene: 6. DNA for the CDR3: TGTGCCAGCAGTTACGCGGGACTAGGGGGCTACGAGCAGTACTTC. This sequence encodes CASSYAGLGGYEQYF.

This clonotype was counted a few times. This rearrangement joins TRBV20-1 to TRBJ2-1; D uncertain. V was trimmed by 0 bases and J by 0 bases, leaving 9 bases between them. Germline values: CDR1 DFQATT, CDR2 SNEGSKA (reference sequence). The CDR3 loop spans 15 amino acids. The CDR3 spells CSARDPAGSYNEQFF. The CDR3 nucleotides read TGCAGTGCTAGAGATCCCGCAGGCTCCTACAATGAGCAGTTCTTC.

The chain is built from TRBV12-3 or TRBV12-4 and TRBJ1-6; D not certain. Between the trimmed V and J ends, which lost 3 bases and 6 bases, there was a span of 12 bases. The CDR3 totals 15 residues. The CDR3 sequence: CASSFWAGSNSPLHF. As DNA, the CDR3 is TGTGCCAGCAGTTTCTGGGCAGGCTCTAATTCACCCCTCCACTTT.

This chain joins TRBV12-3 or TRBV12-4 and TRBJ1-1; D is perhaps TRBD1 (6 bases). The CDR3 has 13 residues. The V end was cut by 7 bases, the J end by 3 bases, with 12 bases between. CDR3 in amino acids: CASTLKGDTEAFF. The CDR3 DNA is TGTGCCAGCACCCTAAAGGGGGACACTGAAGCTTTCTTT.

This clonotype was seen a few times. V gene TRBV14 combines with J gene TRBJ2-4, with D perhaps TRBD2 (6 bases). V lost 1 base and J lost 3, with 13 bases in between. CDR3 length equals 16 residues. Germline V gene lookup returns CDR1 SGHDN and CDR2 FVKESK. CDR3 amino acids: CASSQGYGGGKNIQYF. CDR3 in DNA: TGTGCCAGCAGCCAAGGTTATGGGGGAGGCAAAAACATTCAGTACTTC. Together with reference TRBV14 and TRBJ2-4, the CDR3 gives the full variable domain: EAGVTQFPSHSVIEKGQTVTLRCDPISGHDNLYWYRRVMGKEIKFLLHFVKESKQDESGMPNNRFLAERTGGTYSTLKVQPAELEDSGVYFCASSQGYGGGKNIQYFGAGTRLSVL.

The chain recombines TRBV7-9 with TRBJ1-2; perhaps TRBD1 as D (5 bases). Per the germline V gene, CDR1 is SEHNR and CDR2 is FQNEAQ (reference sequence). There are 13 residues in the CDR3. Deletions cut 5 bases from V and 8 bases from J, with 15 bases between. Here the CDR3 reads CASSTGRVGGYTF. The CDR3 DNA reads TGTGCCAGCAGCACGGGCAGGGTAGGAGGCTACACCTTC.

The chain joins TRBV5-1 to TRBJ1-2; D is uncertain. V lost 5 bases and J 1 base, leaving 12 bases between the germline ends. CDR3 length: 14 residues. In germline, CDR1 is SGHRS, CDR2 YFSETQ. The CDR3 region has the DNA TGCGCCAGCAGTCAAGACACCGATAACTATGGCTACACCTTC. It yields the protein CASSQDTDNYGYTF.

This chain connects TRBV5-1 to TRBJ1-4; D is ambiguous. CDR1 is SGHRS, CDR2 YFSETQ, per germline. This CDR3 comprises 15 residues. V lost 0 bases, J lost 2 bases, and 8 bases lay in between. The CDR3 here is CASSLVSGTNEKLFF. The CDR3 nucleotides are TGCGCCAGCAGCTTGGTGTCTGGGACTAATGAAAAACTGTTTTTT.

The gene calls are TRBV20-1 and TRBJ2-2; a possible D gene is TRBD2 (5 bases). The CDR3 sequence is 12 residues long. Trimming removed 5 bases at V and 6 bases at J, with 10 bases between. Germline V gene data show CDR1 as DFQATT and CDR2 as SNEGSKA (reference sequence). The CDR3 DNA sequence: TGCAGTGCTGAAGCCGGGGCCGGGGAGCTGTTTTTT. Translation gives CSAEAGAGELFF.

The chain uses TRBV20-1 and TRBJ1-5; 7 positions match TRBD1. The CDR3 is 13 amino acids. V trimming: 7 bases; J trimming: 5 bases; junction bases outside the gene matches: 8. Germline CDR1 DFQATT, CDR2 SNEGSKA (reference sequence). The CDR3 region has the DNA TGCAGTGTCCTACAGGGGTGGGATCAGCCCCAGCATTTT. Translating gives CSVLQGWDQPQHF.

In nucleotides, the CDR3 is TGTGCCAGCAGTGAAGGACTGGGGAGATCCTACGAGCAGTACTTC. Translation gives CASSEGLGRSYEQYF. This chain joins TRBV2 and TRBJ2-7; the D gene is possibly TRBD2 (5 bases). V was shortened by 1 base and J by 1 base, with 11 bases between the two germline ends. Looked up from germline, CDR1 is SNHLY and CDR2 is FYNNEI. The CDR3 spans 15 residues.

V and J are TRBV30 and TRBJ1-2; the D is unclear. Per the germline V gene, CDR1 is GTSNPN and CDR2 is SVGIG (reference sequence). The V and J ends lost 3 bases and 0 bases respectively, with 8 bases between them. The CDR3 runs 13 residues. This CDR3 reads CAWSQEPNYGYTF. In DNA, the CDR3 is TGTGCCTGGAGCCAGGAACCTAACTATGGCTACACCTTC.

This clonotype was seen only a few times. The J gene is TRBJ2-1, the V gene TRBV5-1; 7 bases are shared with TRBD2. The CDR3 contains 14 residues. Germline V gene data show CDR1 as SGHRS and CDR2 as YFSETQ. The ends lost 4 bases at V and 2 bases at J; junction bases unmatched: 3. The CDR3 DNA reads as TGCGCCAGCAGCATAAGCGGGACCTACAATGAGCAGTTCTTC. It translates to CASSISGTYNEQFF.

There are a few counts of this clonotype. The gene calls are TRBV12-3 or TRBV12-4 and TRBJ2-3, with 8 positions matching TRBD2. V was clipped by 6 bases and J by 10 bases; unmatched bases: 9. The CDR3 loop spans 13 amino acids. For the CDR3, the DNA is TGTGCCAGCAGCCCGGGGGGGGCGACGGCGCAGTATTTT. This sequence encodes CASSPGGATAQYF.

This clonotype was recorded a few times. The V gene is TRBV20-1, the J gene TRBJ2-2; no clear D gene. This CDR3 has 15 amino acids. Germline CDR1 DFQATT, CDR2 SNEGSKA (reference sequence). Deletions cut 1 base from V and 7 bases from J, with 16 bases between. CDR3 coding DNA: TGCAGTGCTAGAGTACTAAACCTGTTGCGCGGGGAGCTGTTTTTT. As protein: CSARVLNLLRGELFF.

This chain uses TRBV29-1 with TRBJ1-2, with D possibly being TRBD1 (5 bases). Trimming left V 6 bases short and J 1 base short, with 18 bases between. Germline CDR1 and CDR2: SQVTM and ANQGSEA. This CDR3 has 15 amino acids. The CDR3 sequence: CSVQGSWGLNYGYTF. The CDR3 region has the DNA TGCAGCGTGCAGGGAAGCTGGGGTCTTAACTATGGCTACACCTTC.

The chain joins TRBV27 to TRBJ2-1; possibly TRBD2 for D (5 bases). The V gene lost 0 bases and the J gene lost 4 bases, with 13 bases spanning the gap. CDR1 and CDR2 (germline): MNHEY, SMNVEV (reference sequence). The CDR3 has 16 amino acids. The CDR3 reads CASSLSRVGSYNEQFF. The CDR3 DNA is TGTGCCAGCAGTTTATCCCGGGTTGGGAGTTACAATGAGCAGTTCTTC.

The chain couples TRBV6-4 to TRBJ1-2; D perhaps matches TRBD1 (6 bases). CDR3 length: 15 residues. CDR1 is MRHNA and CDR2 is SNTAGT in the germline V gene. V lost 7 bases and J 4 bases, leaving 19 bases between the germline ends. The DNA for the CDR3 is TGTGCCAGCAAAATGACAGGAGGGGCTCCCTATGGCTACACCTTC. Translating it yields CASKMTGGAPYGYTF.

The chain is built from TRBV15 and TRBJ1-2, with a tentative D call TRBD1 (5 bases). Trimming removed 3 bases from V and 7 bases from J, with 9 bases in between. This CDR3 has 12 amino acids. Germline V gene data show CDR1 as LNHNV and CDR2 as YYDKDF (reference sequence). In nucleotides, the CDR3 is TGTGCCACCAGCAGTACCACAGGTGGCTACACCTTC. It is translated as CATSSTTGGYTF.

This clonotype turned up a few times. The V call is TRBV5-1, the J call TRBJ2-1, with 7 bases aligning to TRBD2. V shed 1 base, J shed 2 bases, and the junction held 3 bases outside the gene matches. CDR3 length equals 15 residues. Germline values: CDR1 SGHRS, CDR2 YFSETQ. The CDR3 here is CASSLSGTTYNEQFF. The CDR3 nucleotides read TGCGCCAGCAGCTTGAGCGGGACTACCTACAATGAGCAGTTCTTC.

This chain connects TRBV5-1 to TRBJ2-7; TRBD1 matches at 8 bases. The germline CDR1 and CDR2 sequences are SGHRS and YFSETQ. The length of the CDR3 is 14 residues. The V gene end was trimmed by 4 bases and the J gene end by 7 bases; junction bases not matched to a gene: 10. CDR3 protein: CASSGWDRSIEQYF. DNA of the CDR3: TGCGCCAGCAGCGGATGGGACAGGTCCATTGAGCAGTACTTC. The full variable domain, with the rest looked up from reference TRBV5-1 and TRBJ2-7, is KAGVTQTPRYLIKTRGQQVTLSCSPISGHRSVSWYQQTPGQGLQFLFEYFSETQRNKGNFPGRFSGRQFSNSRSEMNVSTLELGDSALYLCASSGWDRSIEQYFGPGTRLTVT.